This passage covers 9 T cell receptor beta chains from one sample sequenced in a study of T cells after yellow fever vaccination. TCRdb recomputed calls from the 5' RACE reads with MiXCR, one row per CDR3 protein. The data contain 250,000 or so distinct CDR3 sequences, 6.9% of them seen just once; the ten biggest clones take up approximately 0.85%. The sequences come from CD4+ T cells sorted from PBMCs, collected 15 days after the yellow fever booster vaccination. The receptors come from a young man who received the YFV17D yellow fever vaccine.

The chain couples TRBV12-3 or TRBV12-4 to TRBJ2-2; D may match TRBD1 or TRBD2 (5 bases each). V lost 5 bases, J lost 6 bases, and 16 bases lay in between. This CDR3 has 15 amino acids. The CDR3 region is CASSDTSLGAGELFF. The CDR3 nucleotides are TGTGCCAGCAGTGATACTAGTCTGGGGGCCGGGGAGCTGTTTTTT.

CDR3 residues: CASSLSRVEQYF. The CDR3, as DNA: TGTGCCAGCAGCTTGAGTAGGGTCGAGCAGTACTTC. The chain couples TRBV5-6 to TRBJ2-7; no definite D call. Germline assignment: CDR1 SGHDT and CDR2 YYEEEE. V lost 1 base, J lost 6 bases, and 8 bases lay in between. This CDR3 spans 12 amino acids.

Only a few counts were recorded for this clonotype. J is TRBJ2-1 and V is TRBV6-2 or TRBV6-3, with D perhaps TRBD1 or TRBD2 (6 bases each). With 5 bases removed from V and 5 bases from J, the gap between germline ends came to 16 bases. The length of the CDR3 is 15 residues. The germline V gene encodes CDR1 MNHEY and CDR2 SVGEGT. This chain's CDR3 is CASSQGFAGHNEQFF. CDR3 sequence (DNA): TGTGCCAGCAGTCAGGGGTTTGCGGGACACAATGAGCAGTTCTTC.

This clonotype was seen more than once but under ten times. V gene TRBV10-3 combines with J gene TRBJ2-2; 10 positions agree with TRBD2. This CDR3 spans 16 amino acids. Trimming removed 3 bases from V and 8 bases from J; junction bases left unmatched: 9. The V gene's germline CDR1 is ENHRY and CDR2 SYGVKD. CDR3 sequence reads: CAISEVLAGVIGELFF. In DNA form, the CDR3 reads TGTGCCATCAGTGAAGTTCTAGCGGGAGTCATAGGGGAGCTGTTTTTT.

This clonotype has ten or more counts. This chain links TRBV5-4 with TRBJ2-3; unclear D gene. The V end lost 2 bases, the J end lost 0 bases, and 7 bases lay between the germline ends. The CDR3 extends over 14 amino acids. The germline V gene has CDR1 SGHNT and CDR2 YYREEE (reference sequence). The CDR3 DNA is TGTGCCAGCAGCTTCGTCCCGAGCACAGATACGCAGTATTTT. This sequence encodes CASSFVPSTDTQYF.

There are a few counts of this clonotype. This sequence joins TRBV20-1 and TRBJ2-7; 8 bases are shared with TRBD1. The CDR3 has 13 amino acids. Germline V gives CDR1 DFQATT, CDR2 SNEGSKA (reference sequence). The V gene end was trimmed by 5 bases and the J gene end by 6 bases; junction bases not matched to a gene: 9. CDR3 DNA sequence: TGCAGTGCTGAAAGGACAGGGCCCAGCGAGCAGTACTTC. The encoded protein is CSAERTGPSEQYF.

This clonotype was counted only a few times. The CDR3 bases are TGCGCCAGCAGCGCCACAGGGATTGGTGAGCAGTTCTTC. Its protein is CASSATGIGEQFF. V is TRBV10-1 and J is TRBJ2-1, with D possibly matching TRBD1 (6 bases). CDR1 WNHNN and CDR2 SYGVQD come from the germline V gene (reference sequence). Trimming took off 6 bases at V and 9 bases at J, with 15 bases between the two ends. The CDR3 spans 13 residues.

This clonotype was recorded a few times. J is TRBJ2-7 and V is TRBV6-5, with TRBD2 matching over 7 bases. The CDR3 has 16 residues. From germline, CDR1 is MNHEY and CDR2 SVGAGI. Trimming took 1 base from V and 5 from J; bases not matched to a gene: 11. The CDR3: CASSYFRSGIGNEQYF. CDR3 bases: TGTGCCAGCAGTTACTTTCGCAGCGGGATCGGTAACGAGCAGTACTTC.

The chain carries TRBV14 and TRBJ2-2, with 11 bases that match TRBD2. Germline V gene data show CDR1 as SGHDN and CDR2 as FVKESK. The CDR3 totals 15 residues. V dropped 4 bases and J dropped 5; count of bases not matched to a gene: 3. The CDR3: CASSPRTSGTGELFF. The CDR3 coding sequence is TGTGCCAGCAGCCCCAGGACTAGCGGGACCGGGGAGCTGTTTTTT.